This T cell receptor beta chain emerged from a study of blood T cells in healthy people across ages. Study-wide findings and caveats: Whereas aged donors had fewer naive CD4+ cells, long-lived donors had more of them and higher diversity.

Worth noting for this clonotype: Its antigen remains unknown. Since a much larger clone is just one base distant, this may be a read error.

A second PCR, run for roughly 6 to 11 cycles, used a sample-barcoded 5' primer plus a J-beta primer mix. TCRdb independently ran MiXCR on the 5' RACE reads; one entry per CDR3 protein. The sample has 700,000 to 800,000 distinct CDR3 sequences; roughly 43% are singletons. Trimming left V 6 bases short and J 7 bases short, with 19 bases between. The CDR3 covers 14 residues. This chain uses TRBV12-3 or TRBV12-4 with TRBJ2-7; D may be TRBD1 or TRBD2 (5 bases each). This TCR came from a woman aged 55-70 years in good health. The sequencing input was blood. DNA for the CDR3: TGTGCCAGCAGCCGGGGCTCCCAACTTGGGGAGCAGTACTTC. Protein product: CASSRGSQLGEQYF.